Presented here are 16 T cell receptor beta chains from one specimen sequenced in a study of cytomegalovirus exposure and HLA in healthy donors. The PCR was carried out with 60 Vbeta primers and 13 Jbeta primers. Using immunoSEQ multiplex PCR, the repertoire was profiled, and TCRdb retains in-frame clones only, with some absent. The sample contains 100,000 to 150,000 clones, over 60% of which appear only once. The sample was PBMCs. These TCRs come from a woman between 40 and 55 years old in good health and CMV-seropositive.

The chain is built from TRBV5-1 and TRBJ1-5, with D maybe TRBD1 (6 bases). CDR1 SGHRS and CDR2 YFSETQ come from the germline V gene. V lost 1 base, J lost 6 bases, and 8 bases lay in between. The CDR3 runs to 13 residues. The CDR3, as DNA: TGCGCCAGCAGCTTGACAGGGAGTCAGCCCCAGCATTTT. This gives the protein CASSLTGSQPQHF.

This sequence joins TRBV13 and TRBJ2-3; D possibly corresponds to TRBD1 (6 bases). Trimming pared 5 bases from V and 2 bases from J, leaving 14 bases between. The germline CDR1 and CDR2 sequences are PRHDT and FYEKMQ (reference sequence). The CDR3 sequence is 15 residues long. CDR3 nucleotide sequence: TGTGCCAGCAGCCCCAAGGACAGAGTCACAGATACGCAGTATTTT. Amino acid sequence: CASSPKDRVTDTQYF. Looking up the rest from reference TRBV13 and TRBJ2-3 gives the full variable domain: AAGVIQSPRHLIKEKRETATLKCYPIPRHDTVYWYQQGPGQDPQFLISFYEKMQSDKGSIPDRFSAQQFSDYHSELNMSSLELGDSALYFCASSPKDRVTDTQYFGPGTRLTVL.

This sequence joins TRBV6-1 and TRBJ1-1; 8 bases match TRBD1. The CDR3 runs to 14 residues. V was pared by 5 bases and J by 0 bases, with 2 bases of the junction left unmatched. Germline CDR1 is MNHNS and CDR2 is SASEGT. Written as DNA, the CDR3 is TGTGCCAGCAGTAGGACAGGGATGAACACTGAAGCTTTCTTT. Encoded protein: CASSRTGMNTEAFF.

The chain is built from TRBV7-8 and TRBJ2-5; TRBD1 matches 7 bases. V was pared by 0 bases and J by 2 bases, with 3 bases of the junction left unmatched. Germline CDR1 SGHVS, CDR2 FQNEAQ. This CDR3 has 15 residues. Written as DNA, the CDR3 is TGTGCCAGCAGCTTAGCAGGGGGCGGTCAAGAGACCCAGTACTTC. Amino acid sequence: CASSLAGGGQETQYF.

This chain connects TRBV9 to TRBJ2-6, with a tentative D call TRBD1 (5 bases). Germline CDR1 SGDLS, CDR2 YYNGEE. V lost 3 bases, J lost 2 bases, and 9 bases lay in between. This CDR3 has 15 amino acids. The CDR3 loop is CASSEGSPGANVLTF. DNA for the CDR3: TGTGCCAGCAGCGAGGGGTCTCCTGGGGCCAACGTCCTGACTTTC.

The chain recombines TRBV10-2 with TRBJ2-3; 8 positions agree with TRBD2. V lost 7 bases to trimming and J lost 5 bases; unmatched junction nucleotides: 5. The CDR3 totals 13 residues. The V gene's germline CDR1 is WSHSY and CDR2 SAAADI. In DNA, the CDR3 is TGCGCCAGCACTCCGGGGGGGGGAGATACGCAGTATTTT. As protein: CASTPGGGDTQYF.

At least ten counts were recorded for this clone. Here the CDR3 reads CASSFTAGDTEAFF. The CDR3 DNA is TGTGCCAGCAGCTTCACGGCAGGGGACACTGAAGCTTTCTTT. The genes are TRBV5-6 and TRBJ1-1; the D gene is possibly TRBD1 (6 bases). The germline gives CDR1 SGHDT, CDR2 YYEEEE. CDR3 length: 14 amino acids. The V end was cut by 2 bases, the J end by 3 bases, with 11 bases between. The full variable domain, in which reference TRBV5-6 and TRBJ1-1 provide the parts outside the CDR3, is DAGVTQSPTHLIKTRGQQVTLRCSPKSGHDTVSWYQQALGQGPQFIFQYYEEEERQRGNFPDRFSGHQFPNYSSELNVNALLLGDSALYLCASSFTAGDTEAFFGQGTRLTVV.

The J gene is TRBJ1-2, the V gene TRBV7-2; D unresolved. From germline, CDR1 is SGHTA and CDR2 FQGNSA. The CDR3 has 13 amino acids. V was cut by 3 bases and J by 2 bases, with 7 bases left in between. The DNA of the CDR3 is TGTGCCAGCAGCTTCGGTCCGAACTATGGCTACACCTTC. Translated: CASSFGPNYGYTF.

The gene calls are TRBV6-5 and TRBJ1-2; D is possibly TRBD1 (6 bases). Germline-derived CDR1 and CDR2 are MNHEY and SVGAGI. The CDR3 consists of 14 residues. V was cut by 6 bases and J by 4 bases, with 15 bases left in between. The CDR3 region is CASRPGDSSYGYTF. In nucleotides, the CDR3 is TGTGCCAGCAGACCAGGGGATAGTAGCTATGGCTACACCTTC.

This clone came up once. The chain couples TRBV5-4 to TRBJ1-3; 7 positions match TRBD1. This CDR3 contains 15 residues. The ends lost 0 bases at V and 5 bases at J; junction bases unmatched: 5. The germline V gene has CDR1 SGHNT and CDR2 YYREEE (reference sequence). The CDR3, as DNA: TGTGCCAGCAGCTTGGGACAGGGCAGGAGAAACACCATATATTTT. It specifies CASSLGQGRRNTIYF.

This clone came up a few times. This sequence joins TRBV19 and TRBJ2-5; possibly TRBD2 for D (6 bases). CDR3 size: 13 residues. The ends were cut back, 7 bases at V and 2 bases at J, with 11 bases in the middle. CDR1 is LNHDA, CDR2 SQIVND, per germline (reference sequence). The CDR3 loop reads CASTHRGQETQYF. CDR3 DNA sequence: TGTGCCAGTACCCATCGGGGGCAAGAGACCCAGTACTTC.

Here the CDR3 reads CASSFSGRPYEQYF. The CDR3, as DNA: TGTGCCAGCAGCTTTAGCGGGAGGCCCTACGAGCAGTACTTC. The chain recombines TRBV11-3 with TRBJ2-7, with 10 positions matching TRBD2. Germline values: CDR1 SGHNT, CDR2 YENEEA. The CDR3 is 14 amino acids. The V gene end was trimmed by 3 bases and the J gene end by 2 bases; junction bases not matched to a gene: 1.

This chain links TRBV2 with TRBJ2-5; no firm D call. Germline loops: CDR1 SNHLY, CDR2 FYNNEI. The CDR3 runs to 12 residues. V gave up 6 bases and J gave up 7 bases, with 12 bases separating them. The CDR3 region has the DNA TGTGCCAGCAGGCCAACTCCGAGGACCCAGTACTTC. This codes for CASRPTPRTQYF. The complete variable domain, with remaining parts taken from reference TRBV2 and TRBJ2-5, reads EPEVTQTPSHQVTQMGQEVILRCVPISNHLYFYWYRQILGQKVEFLVSFYNNEISEKSEIFDDQFSVERPDGSNFTLKIRSTKLEDSAMYFCASRPTPRTQYFGPGTRLLVL.

The chain recombines TRBV30 with TRBJ1-4; 7 bases line up with TRBD1. Germline CDR1 GTSNPN, CDR2 SVGIG (reference sequence). The J segment lost 3 bases and the V segment lost 1 base, leaving 2 bases of the junction unmatched. This CDR3 has 14 residues. CDR3: CAWSGGTANEKLFF. CDR3 in DNA: TGTGCCTGGAGTGGAGGGACAGCTAATGAAAAACTGTTTTTT.

The chain employs TRBV18 and TRBJ2-7, with D tentatively TRBD1 (5 bases). Germline assignment: CDR1 KGHSH and CDR2 LQKENI. This CDR3 region has 14 residues. Trimming removed 4 bases from V and 2 bases from J, with 12 bases in between. As DNA, the CDR3 is TGTGCCAGCTCACGGGGCCTGCCCCCCTACGAGCAGTACTTC. Its protein product is CASSRGLPPYEQYF.

This clone appeared a few times. The chain's CDR3 is CASSYSMDRPYEQYF. CDR3 sequence (DNA): TGTGCCAGCAGTTACTCGATGGACAGGCCCTACGAGCAGTACTTC. The gene calls are TRBV6-6 and TRBJ2-7, with 7 nucleotides matching TRBD1. This CDR3 contains 15 residues. Germline CDR1 and CDR2: MNHNY and SVGAGI (reference sequence). Trimming took 0 bases from V and 2 from J; bases not matched to a gene: 4.